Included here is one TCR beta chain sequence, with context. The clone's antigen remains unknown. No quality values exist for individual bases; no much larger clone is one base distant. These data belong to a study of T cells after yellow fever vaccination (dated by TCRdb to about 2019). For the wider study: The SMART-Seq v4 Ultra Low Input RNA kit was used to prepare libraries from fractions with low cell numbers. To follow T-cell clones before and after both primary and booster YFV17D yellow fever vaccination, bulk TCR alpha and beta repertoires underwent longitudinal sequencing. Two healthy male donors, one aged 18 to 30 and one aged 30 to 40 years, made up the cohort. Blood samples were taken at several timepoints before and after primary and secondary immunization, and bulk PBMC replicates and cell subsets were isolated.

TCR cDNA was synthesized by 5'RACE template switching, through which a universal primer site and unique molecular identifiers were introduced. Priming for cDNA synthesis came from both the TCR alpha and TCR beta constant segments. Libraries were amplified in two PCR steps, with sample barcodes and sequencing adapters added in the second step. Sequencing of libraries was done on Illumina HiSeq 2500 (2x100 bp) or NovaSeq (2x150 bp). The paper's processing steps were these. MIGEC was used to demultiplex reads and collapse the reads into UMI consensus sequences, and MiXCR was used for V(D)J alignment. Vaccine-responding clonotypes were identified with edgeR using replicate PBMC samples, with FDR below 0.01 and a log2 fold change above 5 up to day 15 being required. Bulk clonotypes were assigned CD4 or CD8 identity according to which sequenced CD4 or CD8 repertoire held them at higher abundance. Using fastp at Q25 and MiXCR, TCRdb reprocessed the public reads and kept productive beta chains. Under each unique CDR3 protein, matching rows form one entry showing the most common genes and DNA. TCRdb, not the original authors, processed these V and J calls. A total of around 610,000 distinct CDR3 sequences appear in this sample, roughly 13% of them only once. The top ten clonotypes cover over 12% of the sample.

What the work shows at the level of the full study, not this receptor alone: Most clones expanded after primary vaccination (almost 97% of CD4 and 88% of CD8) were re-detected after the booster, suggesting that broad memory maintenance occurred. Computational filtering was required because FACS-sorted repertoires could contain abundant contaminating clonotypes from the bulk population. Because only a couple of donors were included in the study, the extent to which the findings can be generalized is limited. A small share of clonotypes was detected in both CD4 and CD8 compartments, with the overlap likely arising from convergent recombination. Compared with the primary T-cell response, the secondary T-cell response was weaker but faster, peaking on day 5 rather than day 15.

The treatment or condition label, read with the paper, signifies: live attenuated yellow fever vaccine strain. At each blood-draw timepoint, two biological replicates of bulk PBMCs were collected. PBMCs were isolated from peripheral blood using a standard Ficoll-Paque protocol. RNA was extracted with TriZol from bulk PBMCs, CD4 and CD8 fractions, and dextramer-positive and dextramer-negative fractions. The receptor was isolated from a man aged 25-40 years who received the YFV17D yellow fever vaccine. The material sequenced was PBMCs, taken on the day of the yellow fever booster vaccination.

The DNA reads TGTGCCAGCAGTTATGAGGTTGGGAATGAGCAGTTCTTC. This yields the protein CASSYEVGNEQFF. The V gene is TRBV6-2 or TRBV6-3 and the J gene is TRBJ2-1; confidence is insufficient to name the D gene. The germline V gene provides CDR1 MNHEY and CDR2 SVGEGT. The CDR3 runs 13 amino acids, cysteine and phenylalanine included. Only the CDR3 region is kept as DNA, spanning 39 bases read in frame from base 1. V sheds 3 bases and J sheds 7 bases, leaving 10 bases between their ends.